Listed below are T cell receptor beta chains from one sample, sequenced in a study of T-cell reconstitution after alpha-beta-depleted transplantation in children. Using its own MiXCR run on the PCR reads, TCRdb lists one record per CDR3 protein. The table includes 200,000 to 300,000 distinct CDR3 sequences, 20% to 30% detected once. Sequencing was performed on PBMCs, taken before TCRalphabeta/CD19-depleted stem cell transplant. The receptors stem from a girl aged 2-9 years with Fanconi anemia, due to receive a stem cell transplant. Both conserved end residues are part of each CDR3. The D gene is left open where the match is weak. The size entry is marked missing in some rows and otherwise reads once, few, many or a size class.

>-|TRBV29-1|TRBJ2-1|many
TGCAGCGTTGTTATAGTTTTTAGGGAGCAGTTCTTC
CSVVIVFREQFF
>TRBD2|TRBV11-1|TRBJ2-7|-
TGTGCCAGCAGCTTATCCATTTCGACTAGCGGGAGAATGGGCGAGCAGTACTTC
CASSLSISTSGRMGEQYF
>TRBD2|TRBV6-6|TRBJ2-7|-
TGTGCCAGCGGGGGTAGCGGGACCTACGAGCAGTACTTC
CASGGSGTYEQYF
>TRBD1|TRBV29-1|TRBJ2-7|few
TGCAGCGTTCTTAGGGACAGGGGAAATTACGAGCAGTACTTC
CSVLRDRGNYEQYF
>TRBD1|TRBV28|TRBJ2-5|few
TGTGCCAGCAGTTTATGGGCAGGGGGCGAGACCCAGTACTTC
CASSLWAGGETQYF
>-|TRBV4-1|TRBJ1-5|many
TGCGCCAGCAGCCAAGAACGGTGGCAGGGAGGGGATCAGCCCCAGCATTTT
CASSQERWQGGDQPQHF
>-|TRBV21-1|TRBJ2-7|few
TGTGCCGGAGGGACAGGCCAAAGTCTACCCACCTACGAGCAGTACTTC
CAGGTGQSLPTYEQYF
>-|TRBV6-5|TRBJ2-2|many
TGTGCCAGCTCCTGGGGGGCCGGGGAGCTGTTTTTT
CASSWGAGELFF
>TRBD1|TRBV18|TRBJ2-5|once
TGTGCCAGCTCACCACCCGGCAGGGGGCAAGAGACCCAGTACTTC
CASSPPGRGQETQYF
>-|TRBV29-1|TRBJ2-1|-
TGCAGCGTTGTGCGTGGCGGCCTCCCCAATGAGCAGTTCTTC
CSVVRGGLPNEQFF
>-|TRBV20-1|TRBJ2-1|-
TGCAGTGCTCCTCCCCAACTAGCAGCCGCTTCCTACAATGAGCAGTTCTTC
CSAPPQLAAASYNEQFF
>-|TRBV5-1|TRBJ2-1|-
TGCGCCAGCAGCCCCGGGACCCTTCAGTTCTTC
CASSPGTLQFF
>-|TRBV21-1|TRBJ2-1|-
TGTGCCAGCAGCAATGACAACAGGTCCCCCTCCTACAATGAGCAGTTCTTC
CASSNDNRSPSYNEQFF
>-|TRBV29-1|TRBJ2-5|many
TGCAGTTTAGGACACACACAAGAGACCCAGTACTTC
CSLGHTQETQYF
>TRBD2|TRBV5-1|TRBJ2-1|many
TGCGCCAGCAGCCCTACTAGCGGGAGGATCCGCAATGAGCAGTTCTTC
CASSPTSGRIRNEQFF
>-|TRBV6-2/TRBV6-3|TRBJ2-7|few
TGTGCCAGCAGTTACTCTGCCGCGGTAGAACAGAGGGAGCAGTACTTC
CASSYSAAVEQREQYF
>TRBD1|TRBV20-1|TRBJ1-6|few
TGCAGTGCTAGTTTGGGACAGGGAAGCTCACCCCTCCACTTT
CSASLGQGSSPLHF
>-|TRBV5-5|TRBJ2-7|few
TGTGCCAGCAGCCGGCGGGACACCTACGAGCAGTACTTC
CASSRRDTYEQYF
>-|TRBV4-1|TRBJ2-1|many
TGCGCCAGCAGCCAAGATTTGGAGCAGTTCTTC
CASSQDLEQFF
>-|TRBV9|TRBJ2-2|many
TGTGCCAGCAGCCCTAGCCACACCGGGGAGCTGTTTTTT
CASSPSHTGELFF
>TRBD1|TRBV4-2|TRBJ2-1|-
TGTGCCAGCAGCCAATTTTTTCGGGACAGGTACAATGAGCAGTTCTTC
CASSQFFRDRYNEQFF